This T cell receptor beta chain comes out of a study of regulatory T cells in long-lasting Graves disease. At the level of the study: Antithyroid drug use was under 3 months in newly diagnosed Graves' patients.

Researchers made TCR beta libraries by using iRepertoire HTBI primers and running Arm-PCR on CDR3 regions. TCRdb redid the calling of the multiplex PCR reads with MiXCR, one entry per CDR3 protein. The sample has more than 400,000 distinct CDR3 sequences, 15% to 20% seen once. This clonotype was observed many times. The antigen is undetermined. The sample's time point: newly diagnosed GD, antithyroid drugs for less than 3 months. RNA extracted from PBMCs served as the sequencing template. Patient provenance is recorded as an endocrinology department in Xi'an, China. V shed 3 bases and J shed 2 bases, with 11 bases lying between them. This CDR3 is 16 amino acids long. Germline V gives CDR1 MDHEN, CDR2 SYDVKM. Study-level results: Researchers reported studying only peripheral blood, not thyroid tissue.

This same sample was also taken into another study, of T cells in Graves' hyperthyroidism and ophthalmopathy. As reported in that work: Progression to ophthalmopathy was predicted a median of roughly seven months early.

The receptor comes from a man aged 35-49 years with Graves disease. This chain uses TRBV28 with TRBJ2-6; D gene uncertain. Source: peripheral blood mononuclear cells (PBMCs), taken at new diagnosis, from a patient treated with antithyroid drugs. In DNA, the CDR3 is TGTGCCAGCAGTTTTTCGCCACGGGCTGGGGCCAACGTCCTGACTTTC. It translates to CASSFSPRAGANVLTF.